This T cell receptor beta chain was observed in a study of monozygotic twins with inflammatory bowel disease. The study's findings and limits: Among twins, concordant and discordant pairs did not differ in repertoire similarity, possibly from limited power. Especially with disease activity, IBD patients shared fewer clonotypes with others than healthy twins did.

Each donor had 2.5 ml of blood drawn. Each UMI harboured a 6-nucleotide sample barcode and was appended via template switching. TCRdb re-called the 5' RACE reads; every CDR3 protein appears as one record, without DNA. Here the sample table reports approximately 420,000 distinct CDR3 sequences. For this clonotype: The antigen is unknown.

Germline CDR1 is SGHTA and CDR2 is FQGNSA. The CDR3 has 14 residues. V and J are TRBV7-2 and TRBJ2-3; with no DNA, the TCRdb D assignment of TRBD2 cannot be verified. Sequences were obtained from blood. The source is a human donor with ulcerative colitis or Crohn's disease, or a healthy co-twin of an affected twin (not recorded which). The CDR3 here is CASRRGGSTDTQYF. Supplemented by reference TRBV7-2 and TRBJ2-3, the full variable domain reads GAGVSQSPSNKVTEKGKDVELRCDPISGHTALYWYRQSLGQGLEFLIYFQGNSAPDKSGLPSDRFSAERTGGSVSTLTIQRTQQEDSAVYLCASRRGGSTDTQYFGPGTRLTVL.